This T cell receptor beta chain came from a study of OX40 agonist ivuxolimab in advanced cancers. Study overall: Enrolled patients in dose escalation had cancers that were hepatocellular carcinoma, melanoma, renal cell or head and neck cancer. Partial responses were observed in three patients, of whom one had hepatocellular carcinoma and two had cutaneous melanoma. Study-level findings and limits: Undetermined was the antigen specificity of the expanded peripheral T cells. At 0.1 to 3.0 mg/kg and by week 6, CD4+ and CD8+ T cells in the blood had expanded clonally.

Method: immunoSEQ multiplex PCR; TCRdb's copy keeps in-frame clones and lacks some. The sample has about 100,000 clones, about 96% seen once. For this clone: Its target is unknown.

Sequencing used CD4+ or CD8+ T cells sorted from blood, obtained in a trial of the OX40 agonist ivuxolimab. The receptor was isolated from an adult with an advanced solid tumor such as melanoma, head and neck, liver or kidney cancer.

The CDR3 DNA is TGTGCCAGCAGCGATGGCTCAACCTTCTACGGCTACACCTTC. This translates into CASSDGSTFYGYTF. The chain has TRBV9 and TRBJ1-2; D is undetermined. V gave up 3 bases and J gave up 8 bases, with 17 bases separating them. CDR3 length: 14 residues. Germline V gene sequence: CDR1 SGDLS, CDR2 YYNGEE.